These 15 T cell receptor beta chains were all obtained from the same sample, sequenced in a study of blood T cell repertoires in COVID-19. Using immunoSEQ multiplex PCR, the repertoire was profiled, and TCRdb retains in-frame clones only, with some absent. The table includes tens of thousands of clones, around 90% detected once. Sequenced sample: peripheral blood. Receptors were obtained from a man in his fifties or sixties with COVID-19, enrolled during active disease.

The V and J genes are TRBV6-5 and TRBJ2-2, with D maybe TRBD2 (5 bases). The CDR3 consists of 14 residues. CDR1 is MNHEY and CDR2 is SVGAGI in the germline V gene. V was cut by 2 bases and J by 6 bases, with 10 bases left in between. CDR3 DNA: TGTGCCAGCAGTTACGCGGAGAGGGCCGGGGAGCTGTTTTTT. It encodes CASSYAERAGELFF.

The chain employs TRBV5-6 and TRBJ2-5; no firm D call. Germline V gene sequence: CDR1 SGHDT, CDR2 YYEEEE. Trimming left V 4 bases short and J 5 bases short, with 15 bases between. The CDR3 spans 14 residues. The DNA of the CDR3 is TGTGCCAGCAGCCTTGTCACACTGGAGGAGACCCAGTACTTC. It codes for CASSLVTLEETQYF.

In nucleotides, the CDR3 is TGTGCCAGCAGCTTAGTCTCTCGGGGGGGGCTAAATCCGTTTTACGAGCAGTACTTC. Protein sequence: CASSLVSRGGLNPFYEQYF. This chain links TRBV11-2 with TRBJ2-7; the match to TRBD2 covers 8 bases. The CDR3 length is 19 residues. Per the germline V gene, CDR1 is SGHAT and CDR2 is FQNNGV. Trimming took 1 base from V and 4 from J; bases not matched to a gene: 18.

The rearrangement uses TRBV28 and TRBJ1-2; possibly TRBD1 for D (6 bases). Germline loops: CDR1 MDHEN, CDR2 SYDVKM. Between the trimmed V and J ends, which lost 3 bases and 8 bases, there was a span of 16 bases. The length of the CDR3 is 14 residues. CDR3 bases: TGTGCCAGCAGTTTGGCAGGGGACCTATGGGGCTACACCTTC. This codes for CASSLAGDLWGYTF.

The V call is TRBV6-5, the J call TRBJ2-7, with no clear D. Germline V gene sequence: CDR1 MNHEY, CDR2 SVGAGI. Trimming removed 5 bases at V and 5 bases at J, with 16 bases between. The CDR3 covers 14 residues. CDR3 DNA sequence: TGTGCCAGCAGTACAGCCTCGCGACGTGACGAGCAGTACTTC. The encoded protein is CASSTASRRDEQYF.

This chain joins TRBV15 and TRBJ2-7; TRBD2 agrees at 9 bases. This CDR3 comprises 16 residues. Per the germline V gene, CDR1 is LNHNV and CDR2 is YYDKDF (reference sequence). J gave up 3 bases and V 5 bases, and 11 bases lay outside the gene matches. The CDR3 loop reads CATSPSGLAGSYEQYF. CDR3 DNA sequence: TGTGCCACCAGCCCCAGCGGCCTAGCGGGAAGCTACGAGCAGTACTTC. Drawing the rest from reference TRBV15 and TRBJ2-7, the complete variable domain is DAMVIQNPRYQVTQFGKPVTLSCSQTLNHNVMYWYQQKSSQAPKLLFHYYDKDFNNEADTPDNFQSRRPNTSFCFLDIRSPGLGDTAMYLCATSPSGLAGSYEQYFGPGTRLTVT.

The chain employs TRBV7-9 and TRBJ2-2; D is unresolved. The germline CDR1 and CDR2 sequences are SEHNR and FQNEAQ (reference sequence). The CDR3 extends over 12 amino acids. V lost 5 bases and J 3 bases, leaving 4 bases between the germline ends. The CDR3 region is CASSGYTGELFF. The DNA for the CDR3 is TGTGCCAGCAGCGGCTACACCGGGGAGCTGTTTTTT. The full variable domain, completed using reference TRBV7-9 and TRBJ2-2, is DTGVSQNPRHKITKRGQNVTFRCDPISEHNRLYWYRQTLGQGPEFLTYFQNEAQLEKSRLLSDRFSAERPKGSFSTLEIQRTEQGDSAMYLCASSGYTGELFFGEGSRLTVL.

The chain links TRBV5-4 to TRBJ2-1; 10 bases match TRBD1. Germline-derived CDR1 and CDR2 are SGHNT and YYREEE (reference sequence). Unmatched junction bases numbered 8, after V lost 4 bases and J lost 1 base. There are 17 residues in the CDR3. The CDR3 loop is CASSGYWTGGSYNEQFF. The CDR3 bases are TGTGCCAGCAGCGGATACTGGACAGGGGGGTCCTACAATGAGCAGTTCTTC.

This clone was picked up one time. V and J are TRBV27 and TRBJ2-7; 9 positions match TRBD1. Trimming cost V 0 bases and J 4 bases; bases outside gene matches: 7. CDR3 length: 16 residues. Looked up from germline, CDR1 is MNHEY and CDR2 is SMNVEV (reference sequence). The CDR3 region is CASSLSGQGSRYEQYF. Here the CDR3 DNA reads TGTGCCAGCAGTTTATCTGGACAGGGGAGCCGATACGAGCAGTACTTC.

This chain uses TRBV15 with TRBJ2-2; D may be TRBD1 (7 bases). Germline V gene sequence: CDR1 LNHNV, CDR2 YYDKDF (reference sequence). This CDR3 region has 16 residues. The germline V and J ends were trimmed by 0 bases and 3 bases, with 11 bases remaining between them. DNA for the CDR3: TGTGCCACCAGCAGAGATCGCAGGGGGGACACCGGGGAGCTGTTTTTT. It is translated as CATSRDRRGDTGELFF.

This clone was recorded once. The rearrangement uses TRBV3-1 (or the pseudogene TRBV3-2) and TRBJ1-3, with a possible D match to TRBD1 (5 bases). V was cut by 2 bases and J by 4 bases, with 9 bases left in between. The length of the CDR3 is 14 residues. Germline loops: CDR1 LGHDT, CDR2 YNNKEL (reference sequence). The CDR3, as DNA: TGTGCCAGCAGCCAACAGACAGCCGGAAACACCATATATTTT. Its translation: CASSQQTAGNTIYF.

V usage is TRBV24-1 and J usage is TRBJ2-5; TRBD1 agrees at 7 bases. Germline V gives CDR1 KGHDR, CDR2 SFDVKD. This CDR3 comprises 14 residues. The J segment lost 1 base and the V segment lost 4 bases, leaving 2 bases of the junction unmatched. Written as DNA, the CDR3 is TGTGCCACCAGTGAGGGGACAGCCCAAGAGACCCAGTACTTC. Translated: CATSEGTAQETQYF.

This chain uses TRBV19 with TRBJ1-5; a weak D match, TRBD1 (6 bases). Germline V gene sequence: CDR1 LNHDA, CDR2 SQIVND (reference sequence). This CDR3 contains 15 residues. V dropped 4 bases and J dropped 4 bases, with 14 bases sitting between them. In DNA, the CDR3 is TGTGCCAGTAGTAAACAGGACAGTTTTAATCAGCCCCAGCATTTT. This encodes CASSKQDSFNQPQHF.

This clone was detected a few times. CDR3 protein: CAISESSAESTEAFF. For the CDR3, the DNA is TGTGCCATCAGTGAGTCCAGTGCGGAGAGCACTGAAGCTTTCTTT. The rearrangement uses TRBV10-3 and TRBJ1-1; D not resolved. Trimming took off 0 bases at V and 4 bases at J, with 12 bases between the two ends. The germline V gene encodes CDR1 ENHRY and CDR2 SYGVKD. This CDR3 has 15 amino acids.

This rearrangement joins TRBV30 to TRBJ1-3; D call uncertain. Trimming removed 5 bases at V and 0 bases at J, with 5 bases between. CDR3 length: 12 residues. Germline V lookup: CDR1 GTSNPN, CDR2 SVGIG (reference sequence). The CDR3, as DNA: TGTGCCTGGGAGAGCTCTGGAAACACCATATATTTT. Protein product: CAWESSGNTIYF.